The entry below describes one T cell receptor beta chain. The data are from a study of type 1 and type 2 diabetes patients. Study-level information: T cells were magnetically sorted from PBMCs as CD4+ or CD8+ subsets.

Amplification started from genomic DNA. Multiplex PCR with 30 forward and 13 reverse primers amplified the TCR beta CDR3. TCRdb re-called the multiplex PCR reads with MiXCR, one entry per CDR3 protein. The profile shows fewer than 350,000 distinct CDR3 sequences, around 47% of them singletons. The germline V gene encodes CDR1 SNHLY and CDR2 FYNNEI. Deletions cut 6 bases from V and 4 bases from J, with 15 bases between. This CDR3 has 14 residues. The sample taken for sequencing was peripheral blood mononuclear cells (PBMCs). The chain links TRBV2 to TRBJ2-5; perhaps D is TRBD1 or TRBD2 (5 bases each). The receptor comes from a man between 18 and 29 years old with type 2 diabetes. CDR3 DNA sequence: TGTGCCAGCAGGATGCCGGGACGGGGAGAGACCCAGTACTTC. It codes for CASRMPGRGETQYF.